The subject of this entry is one T cell receptor beta chain. At one boundary the junction diverges from the germline segment, which might be a read error. The V gene's germline CDR1 is SGHRS and CDR2 YFSETQ. The CDR3 sequence is 13 residues long. The sample comes from a study of blood T cell repertoires in COVID-19. In the study overall: COVID-19 samples, acute and convalescent, were from the United States, Italy and Spain.

Authors' analysis steps: Using reference gene primer amplification, nucleated cell counts were estimated. TCRdb keeps only in-frame clones here, not all; method: immunoSEQ multiplex PCR. V, J and clone size were drawn from that table, and D and trimming were deduced from the DNA. Of tens of thousands of clones in the sample, roughly 87% are singletons; the top ten hold over 20%. The origin of this receptor is a woman of 80 years or more in a cohort sampled during active or convalescent COVID-19. The chain couples TRBV5-1 to TRBJ2-3, with TRBD2 matching over 13 bases. Specimen: peripheral blood. CDR3 protein: CASSLEGLAGMDF. For the CDR3, the DNA is TGCGCCAGCTCCCTGGAGGGACTAGCGGGAATGGATTTT.